Listed here are 12 T cell receptor beta chains from one sample, sequenced in a study of blood T cell repertoires in COVID-19. Repertoires were generated with immunoSEQ multiplex PCR, while TCRdb's copy carries only in-frame clones and drops some. The sample has roughly 38,000 clones; 90% are singletons. Sequencing was done on a sample of peripheral blood. The receptors here all came from a man in his sixties or seventies with acute or convalescent COVID-19.

This rearrangement joins TRBV5-5 to TRBJ2-3; a weak D match, TRBD2 (6 bases). The germline V and J ends were trimmed by 5 bases and 0 bases, with 13 bases remaining between them. Germline V gene sequence: CDR1 SGHKS, CDR2 YYEKEE (reference sequence). The CDR3 has 15 amino acids. The CDR3 DNA reads TGTGCCAGCAGTCTCGGGACTCCGAGCACAGATACGCAGTATTTT. Residues: CASSLGTPSTDTQYF.

This chain links TRBV3-1 (or the pseudogene TRBV3-2) with TRBJ1-2, with D perhaps matching TRBD1 (5 bases). The germline V gene encodes CDR1 LGHDT and CDR2 YNNKEL (reference sequence). V was cut by 1 base and J by 3 bases, with 9 bases left in between. The CDR3 loop spans 14 amino acids. For the CDR3, the DNA is TGTGCCAGCAGCCAAGCCCAGGGATACTATGGCTACACCTTC. It yields the protein CASSQAQGYYGYTF.

The CDR3: CASSIDWQGLNYGYTF. CDR3 sequence (DNA): TGTGCCAGTAGTATAGACTGGCAGGGGTTAAACTATGGCTACACCTTC. The V gene is TRBV19, the J gene TRBJ1-2; possibly TRBD1 for D (6 bases). This CDR3 is 16 amino acids long. The germline V and J ends were trimmed by 0 bases and 2 bases, with 13 bases remaining between them. The germline V gene encodes CDR1 LNHDA and CDR2 SQIVND (reference sequence).

The chain combines TRBV6-1 with TRBJ2-5; D not resolved. Germline CDR1 reads MNHNS; CDR2 reads SASEGT. V was clipped by 3 bases and J by 0 bases, with 8 bases between them. The CDR3 runs 14 residues. CDR3 protein: CASSEWRNQETQYF. In DNA form, the CDR3 reads TGTGCCAGCAGTGAGTGGCGGAACCAAGAGACCCAGTACTTC.

CDR3 residues: CASSLRLAENSYNEQFF. The CDR3 DNA reads TGTGCCAGCAGCTTGCGACTAGCGGAAAACTCCTACAATGAGCAGTTCTTC. This chain connects TRBV7-8 to TRBJ2-1, with 9 bases that match TRBD2. CDR1 is SGHVS, CDR2 FQNEAQ, per germline. The V gene end was trimmed by 3 bases and the J gene end by 0 bases; junction bases not matched to a gene: 6. This CDR3 spans 17 amino acids.

The chain couples TRBV5-1 to TRBJ1-3; 11 nucleotides match TRBD1. The junction had 2 bases not matched to a gene; V was cut back by 4 bases and J by 2 bases. The CDR3 is 15 residues long. Per germline, CDR1 SGHRS and CDR2 YFSETQ. The CDR3 reads CASSRTGGTGNTIYF. DNA of the CDR3: TGCGCCAGCAGCCGGACAGGGGGCACTGGAAACACCATATATTTT.

This clone was counted a single time. The chain uses TRBV9 and TRBJ2-5; 7 bases map to TRBD1. CDR3 length: 14 residues. V trimming: 0 bases; J trimming: 5 bases; junction bases outside the gene matches: 4. Germline assignment: CDR1 SGDLS and CDR2 YYNGEE. The CDR3 here is CASSVGPRGETQYF. For the CDR3, the DNA is TGTGCCAGCAGCGTAGGCCCCAGGGGGGAGACCCAGTACTTC.

V gene TRBV19 combines with J gene TRBJ1-2; no reliable D call. From germline, CDR1 is LNHDA and CDR2 SQIVND (reference sequence). V lost 8 bases, J lost 0 bases, and 13 bases lay in between. This CDR3 contains 14 residues. The CDR3 DNA reads TGTGCCAGTGCCGCGACAAACTCTAACTATGGCTACACCTTC. Residues: CASAATNSNYGYTF.

J is TRBJ2-1 and V is TRBV5-4, with 9 bases aligning to TRBD2. Germline V gene sequence: CDR1 SGHNT, CDR2 YYREEE (reference sequence). This CDR3 contains 17 residues. With V trimmed by 3 bases and J by 4 bases, 11 bases remained unmatched. DNA of the CDR3: TGTGCCAGCAGCTACGCCCCTAGGCGGGAGGGGTACAATGAGCAGTTCTTC. It specifies CASSYAPRREGYNEQFF.

This chain joins TRBV6-6 and TRBJ2-7; 7 bases map to TRBD1. This CDR3 has 15 amino acids. J gave up 0 bases and V 5 bases, and 7 bases lay outside the gene matches. Germline CDR1 MNHNY, CDR2 SVGAGI (reference sequence). The DNA of the CDR3 is TGTGCCAGCAGTAACCGACAGGGCCTCTCCTACGAGCAGTACTTC. It encodes CASSNRQGLSYEQYF.

The genes are TRBV5-8 and TRBJ2-7; maybe TRBD1 (6 bases). This CDR3 has 14 amino acids. CDR1 is SGHTS, CDR2 YDEGEE, per germline. The germline V and J ends were trimmed by 5 bases and 3 bases, with 15 bases remaining between them. DNA for the CDR3: TGTGCCAGCAGTACCAGGGGCGCAAGCTACGAGCAGTACTTC. Protein product: CASSTRGASYEQYF.

Only a few counts were recorded for this clone. The V gene is TRBV4-3, the J gene TRBJ2-7; 8 bases match TRBD2. The CDR3 is made up of 16 amino acids. Germline CDR1 reads LGHNA; CDR2 reads YSLEER. V lost 2 bases to trimming and J lost 3 bases; unmatched junction nucleotides: 9. The DNA for the CDR3 is TGCGCCAGCAGCCAATCCTCCGGGACTAGTGGCTACGAGCAGTACTTC. Residues: CASSQSSGTSGYEQYF.